This T cell receptor (beta chain) was found in a study of blood T cells in healthy people across ages. CDR1 is SNHLY, CDR2 FYNNEI, per germline. V dropped 9 bases and J dropped 3; count of bases not matched to a gene: 10. CDR3 length equals 14 residues. It was with a sample-barcoded 5' primer and a J-beta primer mix that a second PCR of about 6 to 11 cycles was run. TCRdb reanalysed the 5' RACE reads using MiXCR and keeps one entry per CDR3 protein. The table has fewer than 1,200,000 distinct CDR3 sequences, 20% to 25% seen once. Each of the donors had approximately 10 milliliters of peripheral blood drawn into EDTA-treated Vacutainer tubes. These same records also appear under a second study, on T cells of mothers and their children.

The genes are TRBV2 and TRBJ1-2, with 7 bases matching TRBD1. The receptor was isolated from a girl under 10 years old in good health. The sequencing sample was made of blood. CDR3 coding DNA: TGTGCCAGTCAAACAGGGGATGATGACTATGGCTACACCTTC. Translation gives CASQTGDDDYGYTF.